These T cell receptor beta chains were read from a single sample in a study of blood T cell repertoires in COVID-19. Sequencing used immunoSEQ multiplex PCR; TCRdb keeps in-frame clones, though not all of them. The table lists about 180,000 clones, about 86% of them singletons. Specimen: peripheral blood. These receptors were obtained from a man aged 45-60 years with active or convalescent COVID-19. CDR3s include the opening cysteine and the closing phenylalanine or tryptophan. A row's size may be missing; if present it is once, few, many or a size class.

cdr3_aa: CASRQGEGEQYF; clone_size: .; j_call: TRBJ2-7; v_call: TRBV19
cdr3_aa: CASSEQVGTEAFF; clone_size: .; j_call: TRBJ1-1; v_call: TRBV6-1
cdr3_aa: CASSLDSFSGNTIYF; clone_size: .; j_call: TRBJ1-3; v_call: TRBV7-2
cdr3_aa: CASSRSTPNTGELFF; clone_size: .; j_call: TRBJ2-2; v_call: TRBV3-1/TRBV3-2
cdr3_aa: CASSIPGTGGGYTF; clone_size: .; j_call: TRBJ1-2; v_call: TRBV19
cdr3_aa: CASSDSSSISNIQYF; clone_size: .; j_call: TRBJ2-4; v_call: TRBV25-1
cdr3_aa: CSAEITDTQYF; clone_size: .; j_call: TRBJ2-3; v_call: TRBV20-1
cdr3_aa: CASSRGQGRETQYF; clone_size: .; j_call: TRBJ2-5; v_call: TRBV3-1/TRBV3-2
cdr3_aa: CASSGPGLNYNEQFF; clone_size: .; j_call: TRBJ2-1; v_call: TRBV25-1
cdr3_aa: CASSPQGISTGELFF; clone_size: .; j_call: TRBJ2-2; v_call: TRBV4-1
cdr3_aa: CASSYSIGREQYF; clone_size: .; j_call: TRBJ2-7; v_call: TRBV6-6
cdr3_aa: CASSLGTVETQYF; clone_size: .; j_call: TRBJ2-5; v_call: TRBV7-9
cdr3_aa: CASSWDRALFF; clone_size: few; j_call: TRBJ1-4; v_call: TRBV2
cdr3_aa: CASSLGRGYETQYF; clone_size: .; j_call: TRBJ2-5; v_call: TRBV27
cdr3_aa: CATSRGLGTEVEAFF; clone_size: once; j_call: TRBJ1-1; v_call: TRBV15
cdr3_aa: CASSRRPGEQYF; clone_size: .; j_call: TRBJ2-7; v_call: TRBV6-5
cdr3_aa: CASSGGMNTEAFF; clone_size: .; j_call: TRBJ1-1; v_call: TRBV6-5
cdr3_aa: CAIRGLAGSETQYF; clone_size: .; j_call: TRBJ2-5; v_call: TRBV10-3
cdr3_aa: CASSDNREGVPTYGYTF; clone_size: .; j_call: TRBJ1-2; v_call: TRBV10-1
cdr3_aa: CAIAAASWYEQYF; clone_size: .; j_call: TRBJ2-7; v_call: TRBV28
cdr3_aa: CASSHRSETQYF; clone_size: .; j_call: TRBJ2-5; v_call: TRBV4-1
cdr3_aa: CASSYNRDYGYTF; clone_size: .; j_call: TRBJ1-2; v_call: TRBV6-5
cdr3_aa: CASQSPRQANEKLFF; clone_size: .; j_call: TRBJ1-4; v_call: TRBV19
cdr3_aa: CASSQDYLPYEQYF; clone_size: .; j_call: TRBJ2-7; v_call: TRBV4-2
cdr3_aa: CASSIGQNNEKLFF; clone_size: .; j_call: TRBJ1-4; v_call: TRBV19
cdr3_aa: CASSFRGSNQPQHF; clone_size: .; j_call: TRBJ1-5; v_call: TRBV7-9
cdr3_aa: CASLGQTNTEAFF; clone_size: .; j_call: TRBJ1-1; v_call: TRBV6-5
cdr3_aa: CASHSFIHEQYF; clone_size: .; j_call: TRBJ2-7; v_call: TRBV5-6
cdr3_aa: CASRIIGTEAFF; clone_size: .; j_call: TRBJ1-1; v_call: TRBV28
cdr3_aa: CASTPGQYNSPLHF; clone_size: .; j_call: TRBJ1-6; v_call: TRBV6-5
cdr3_aa: CASTVDIQAFF; clone_size: .; j_call: TRBJ1-1; v_call: TRBV2
cdr3_aa: CASFSPAGQGKDEAFF; clone_size: .; j_call: TRBJ1-1; v_call: TRBV19
cdr3_aa: CASSVDDLDTNTGELFF; clone_size: .; j_call: TRBJ2-2; v_call: TRBV9
cdr3_aa: CAIMGQPSSYEQYF; clone_size: .; j_call: TRBJ2-7; v_call: TRBV10-3
cdr3_aa: CASSSLLFTGTEKKTQYF; clone_size: .; j_call: TRBJ2-5; v_call: TRBV5-1
cdr3_aa: CASSRLAGGSNTQYF; clone_size: once; j_call: TRBJ2-3; v_call: TRBV3-1/TRBV3-2
cdr3_aa: CASSWGQGNTEAFF; clone_size: .; j_call: TRBJ1-1; v_call: TRBV5-1
cdr3_aa: CASSQEIAGGYNEQFF; clone_size: once; j_call: TRBJ2-1; v_call: TRBV4-1
cdr3_aa: CASSWGQGNTEAFF; clone_size: .; j_call: TRBJ1-1; v_call: TRBV7-3
cdr3_aa: CASSLMTDGYTF; clone_size: .; j_call: TRBJ1-2; v_call: TRBV28
cdr3_aa: CASSSTAEAFF; clone_size: .; j_call: TRBJ1-1; v_call: TRBV7-9
cdr3_aa: CASSLWGDGEQFF; clone_size: once; j_call: TRBJ2-1; v_call: TRBV7-9
cdr3_aa: CASQPQGQGNTIYF; clone_size: .; j_call: TRBJ1-3; v_call: TRBV2
cdr3_aa: CASSLTQETQYF; clone_size: .; j_call: TRBJ2-5; v_call: TRBV5-1
cdr3_aa: CASSFGSARLGGELFF; clone_size: .; j_call: TRBJ2-2; v_call: TRBV27
cdr3_aa: CASSDGWTSGRGAYYEQYF; clone_size: .; j_call: TRBJ2-7; v_call: TRBV6-1
cdr3_aa: CASSQTGKNNYGYTF; clone_size: once; j_call: TRBJ1-2; v_call: TRBV7-9
cdr3_aa: CASSLVPSDPDTQYF; clone_size: .; j_call: TRBJ2-3; v_call: TRBV7-6
cdr3_aa: CASSSHPDRGWVQPQHF; clone_size: .; j_call: TRBJ1-5; v_call: TRBV7-7
cdr3_aa: CASSMGYDRVGGYTF; clone_size: .; j_call: TRBJ1-2; v_call: TRBV19
cdr3_aa: CASSIGVRGTEAFF; clone_size: .; j_call: TRBJ1-1; v_call: TRBV19